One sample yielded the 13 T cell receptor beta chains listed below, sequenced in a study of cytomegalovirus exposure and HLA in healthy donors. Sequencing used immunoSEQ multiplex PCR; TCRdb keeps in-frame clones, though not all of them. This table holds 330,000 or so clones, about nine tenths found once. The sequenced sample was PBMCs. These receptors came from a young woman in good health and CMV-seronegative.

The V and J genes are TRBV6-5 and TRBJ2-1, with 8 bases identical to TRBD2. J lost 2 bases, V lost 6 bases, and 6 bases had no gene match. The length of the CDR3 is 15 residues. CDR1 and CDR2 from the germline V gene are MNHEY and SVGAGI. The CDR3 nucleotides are TGTGCCAGCAGAGCGGGAGTCGTAACCTACAATGAGCAGTTCTTC. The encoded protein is CASRAGVVTYNEQFF.

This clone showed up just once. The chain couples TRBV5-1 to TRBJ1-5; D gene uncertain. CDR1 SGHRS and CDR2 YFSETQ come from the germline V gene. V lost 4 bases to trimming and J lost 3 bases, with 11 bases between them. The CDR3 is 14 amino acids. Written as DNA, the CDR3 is TGCGCCAGCAGCCCCAGCGGCTTCAATCAGCCCCAGCATTTT. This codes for CASSPSGFNQPQHF.

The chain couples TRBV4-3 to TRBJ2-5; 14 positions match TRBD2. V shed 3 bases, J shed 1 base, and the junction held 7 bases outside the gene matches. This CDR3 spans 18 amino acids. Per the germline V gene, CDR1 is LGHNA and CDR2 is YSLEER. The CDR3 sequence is CASSHGTSGSQGQETQYF. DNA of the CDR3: TGCGCCAGCAGCCACGGGACTAGCGGGAGCCAGGGCCAAGAGACCCAGTACTTC.

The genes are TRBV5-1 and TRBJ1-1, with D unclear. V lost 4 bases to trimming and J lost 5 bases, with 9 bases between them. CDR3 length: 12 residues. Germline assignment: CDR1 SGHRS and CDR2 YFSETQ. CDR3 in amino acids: CASSPPGTEAFF. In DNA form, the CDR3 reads TGCGCCAGCAGCCCCCCGGGGACTGAAGCTTTCTTT. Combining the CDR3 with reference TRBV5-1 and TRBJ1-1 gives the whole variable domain KAGVTQTPRYLIKTRGQQVTLSCSPISGHRSVSWYQQTPGQGLQFLFEYFSETQRNKGNFPGRFSGRQFSNSRSEMNVSTLELGDSALYLCASSPPGTEAFFGQGTRLTVV.

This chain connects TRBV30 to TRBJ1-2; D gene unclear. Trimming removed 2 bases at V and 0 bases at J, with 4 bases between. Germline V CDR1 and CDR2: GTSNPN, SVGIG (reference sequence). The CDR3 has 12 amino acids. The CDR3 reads CAWSRANYGYTF. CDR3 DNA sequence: TGTGCCTGGAGTCGGGCTAACTATGGCTACACCTTC.

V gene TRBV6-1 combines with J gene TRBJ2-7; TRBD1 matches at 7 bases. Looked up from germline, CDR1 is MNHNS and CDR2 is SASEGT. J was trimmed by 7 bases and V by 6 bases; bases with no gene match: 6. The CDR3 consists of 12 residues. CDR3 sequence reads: CASRTQGNEQYF. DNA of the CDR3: TGTGCCAGCAGGACACAGGGGAATGAGCAGTACTTC.

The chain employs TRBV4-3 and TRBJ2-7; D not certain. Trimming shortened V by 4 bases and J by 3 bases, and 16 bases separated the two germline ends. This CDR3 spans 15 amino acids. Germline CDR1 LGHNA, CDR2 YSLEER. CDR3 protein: CASSPRWARIYEQYF. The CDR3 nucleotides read TGCGCCAGCAGCCCTCGATGGGCCCGGATCTACGAGCAGTACTTC.

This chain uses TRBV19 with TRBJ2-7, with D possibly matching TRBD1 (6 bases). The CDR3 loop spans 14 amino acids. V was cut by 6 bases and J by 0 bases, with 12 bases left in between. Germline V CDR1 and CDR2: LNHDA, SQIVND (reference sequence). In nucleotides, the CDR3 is TGTGCCAGTAGCACAGGGCCAAGCTCCTACGAGCAGTACTTC. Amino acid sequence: CASSTGPSSYEQYF.

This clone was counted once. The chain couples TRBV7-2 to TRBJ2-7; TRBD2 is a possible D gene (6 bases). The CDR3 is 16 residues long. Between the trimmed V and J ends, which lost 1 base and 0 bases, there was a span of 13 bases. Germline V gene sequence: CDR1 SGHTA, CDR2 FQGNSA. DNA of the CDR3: TGTGCCAGCAGCTTAGGGGGAGGCGGGACCTCCTACGAGCAGTACTTC. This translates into CASSLGGGGTSYEQYF.

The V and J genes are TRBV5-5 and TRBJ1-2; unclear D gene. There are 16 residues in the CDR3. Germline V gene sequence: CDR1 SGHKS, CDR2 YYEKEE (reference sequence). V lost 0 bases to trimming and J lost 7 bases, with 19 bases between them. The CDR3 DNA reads TGTGCCAGCAGCTTGGCCGGAATACAGCCGCTCGGTGGCTACACCTTC. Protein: CASSLAGIQPLGGYTF.

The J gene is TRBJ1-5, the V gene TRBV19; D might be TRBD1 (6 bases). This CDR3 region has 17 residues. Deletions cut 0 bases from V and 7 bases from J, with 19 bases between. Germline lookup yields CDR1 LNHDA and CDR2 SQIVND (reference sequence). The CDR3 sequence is CASSIDQAARQGQPQHF. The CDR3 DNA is TGTGCCAGTAGTATAGATCAGGCGGCACGGCAGGGGCAGCCCCAGCATTTT.

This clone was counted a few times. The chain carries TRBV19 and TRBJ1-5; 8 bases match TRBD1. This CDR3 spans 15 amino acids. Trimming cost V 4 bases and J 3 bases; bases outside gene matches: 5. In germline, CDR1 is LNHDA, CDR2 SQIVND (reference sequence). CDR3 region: CASSTTGGFNQPQHF. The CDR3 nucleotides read TGTGCCAGTAGTACCACAGGGGGGTTCAATCAGCCCCAGCATTTT.

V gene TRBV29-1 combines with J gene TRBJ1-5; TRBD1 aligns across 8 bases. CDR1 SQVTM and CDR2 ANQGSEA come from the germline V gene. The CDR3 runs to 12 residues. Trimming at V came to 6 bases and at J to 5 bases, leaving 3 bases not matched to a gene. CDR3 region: CSVQGADQPQHF. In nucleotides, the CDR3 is TGCAGCGTCCAGGGGGCGGATCAGCCCCAGCATTTT.